This T cell receptor beta chain was identified during a study of Graves' ophthalmopathy and Graves' hyperthyroidism. Using RNA transcripts, the TCR beta CDR3 regions were amplified. First-round RT-PCR with HTBI primers preceded a second-round multiplex PCR. TCRdb used MiXCR to reprocess the multiplex PCR reads, holding one entry per CDR3 protein. The sample gives 580,000 or so distinct CDR3 sequences, about two fifths of which show up once; around 4% is in the top ten. Sequencing input: peripheral blood or thyroid tissue (not recorded which). The clonotype was recovered from an adult man with Graves' hyperthyroidism.

The CDR3 DNA reads as TGTGCCACCAGCAGAACATCAGGTGGAAATTCACCCCTCCACTTT. Translating it yields CATSRTSGGNSPLHF. The V and J genes are TRBV15 and TRBJ1-6; no firm D call. The CDR3 sequence is 15 residues long. Germline-derived CDR1 and CDR2 are LNHNV and YYDKDF (reference sequence). The V end lost 2 bases, the J end lost 7 bases, and 12 bases lay between the germline ends.